Presented here are 16 T cell receptor beta chains from one specimen sequenced in a study of shared clonotypes between healthy human individuals. TCRdb's table, derived via immunoSEQ multiplex PCR, lists solely in-frame clones and lacks some. Here the sample spans about 690,000 clones, 90% being singletons. The sequenced sample consisted of memory CD8+ T cells from PBMCs. Subset in this sample: CD45RO+ cells pooled with CCR7-negative TemRA cells. Receptors were obtained from a man in his late teens or twenties in good health. Some clones in this sample may be carry-over from other donors' samples.

The chain joins TRBV7-9 to TRBJ2-7; TRBD1 or TRBD2 may be the D gene (6 bases each). Germline CDR1 reads SEHNR; CDR2 reads FQNEAQ (reference sequence). Trimming stripped 2 bases from V and 6 bases from J, with 14 bases between. The CDR3 contains 14 residues. The CDR3 nucleotides are TGTGCCAGCAGCTTATCGGGGGCAGAGGGCGAGCAGTACTTC. Its translation: CASSLSGAEGEQYF.

CDR3: CASSPAGGSTEAFF. The CDR3 coding sequence is TGCGCCAGCAGCCCCGCCGGGGGCTCCACTGAAGCTTTCTTT. The chain combines TRBV4-1 with TRBJ1-1; a weak D match, TRBD1 (6 bases). Germline CDR1 MGHRA, CDR2 YSYEKL. The V and J ends lost 4 bases and 4 bases respectively, with 13 bases between them. This CDR3 has 14 amino acids.

The J gene is TRBJ2-1, the V gene TRBV7-9; D unclear. Germline V gives CDR1 SEHNR, CDR2 FQNEAQ (reference sequence). Trimming shortened V by 4 bases and J by 11 bases, and 12 bases separated the two germline ends. The CDR3 consists of 12 residues. CDR3 in amino acids: CASSSRALQQFF. CDR3 coding DNA: TGTGCCAGCAGCTCCCGGGCCCTCCAGCAGTTCTTC. Together with reference TRBV7-9 and TRBJ2-1, the CDR3 gives the full variable domain: DTGVSQNPRHKITKRGQNVTFRCDPISEHNRLYWYRQTLGQGPEFLTYFQNEAQLEKSRLLSDRFSAERPKGSFSTLEIQRTEQGDSAMYLCASSSRALQQFFGPGTRLTVL.

V usage is TRBV27 and J usage is TRBJ2-7; D perhaps matches TRBD1 (5 bases). This CDR3 has 15 residues. Germline CDR1 and CDR2: MNHEY and SMNVEV (reference sequence). The V end lost 2 bases, the J end lost 4 bases, and 15 bases lay between the germline ends. The CDR3 DNA follows: TGTGCCAGCAGTTTAGTCCCAGGGTATACTTACGAGCAGTACTTC. Its protein is CASSLVPGYTYEQYF.

The gene calls are TRBV5-6 and TRBJ1-1, with no clear D. The CDR3 has 13 amino acids. V lost 0 bases, J lost 5 bases, and 8 bases lay in between. Germline CDR1 reads SGHDT; CDR2 reads YYEEEE. The CDR3, as DNA: TGTGCCAGCAGCTTGGACGGGGTGACTGAAGCTTTCTTT. Protein: CASSLDGVTEAFF.

DNA of the CDR3: TGTGCCAGCAGTTCCCACAGGAGACATCCTGGGGAGCAGTACTTC. As protein: CASSSHRRHPGEQYF. The chain has TRBV28 and TRBJ2-7, with D possibly TRBD1 on 5 matching bases. Trimming stripped 4 bases from V and 7 bases from J, with 20 bases between. This CDR3 contains 15 residues. Germline lookup yields CDR1 MDHEN and CDR2 SYDVKM.

V usage is TRBV11-2 and J usage is TRBJ2-7; 7 bases line up with TRBD2. This CDR3 contains 13 residues. The J segment lost 6 bases and the V segment lost 5 bases, leaving 7 bases of the junction unmatched. The germline CDR1 and CDR2 sequences are SGHAT and FQNNGV. CDR3 DNA: TGTGCCAGCAGCCCGGAACTAGCGAGCGAGCAGTACTTC. It yields the protein CASSPELASEQYF.

The chain employs TRBV4-1 and TRBJ2-1, with 11 bases identical to TRBD2. Germline trimming cut 3 bases from V and 7 bases from J; bases unmatched to any gene: 8. CDR3 length: 16 amino acids. Germline-derived CDR1 and CDR2 are MGHRA and YSYEKL. The CDR3 sequence is CASSHGGASGRNEQFF. The CDR3 DNA follows: TGCGCCAGCAGCCATGGAGGGGCTAGCGGGAGGAATGAGCAGTTCTTC.

V and J are TRBV5-1 and TRBJ2-1; D gene unclear. V was pared by 5 bases and J by 3 bases, with 15 bases between. CDR3 length: 15 amino acids. Germline CDR1 SGHRS, CDR2 YFSETQ. CDR3 coding DNA: TGCGCCAGCAGGCCCCTAGGTGGATTCTACAATGAGCAGTTCTTC. This codes for CASRPLGGFYNEQFF.

Points on this clone: A read error may produce the germline difference seen at one junction end. Additional DNA sequences in this sample encode the identical CDR3. The V and J genes are TRBV11-2 and TRBJ2-7; perhaps D is TRBD1 or TRBD2 (6 bases each). Germline V CDR1 and CDR2: SGHAT, FQNNGV. This CDR3 contains 14 residues. The CDR3 sequence is CASSPTGGLYEQYF. CDR3 bases: TGTGCCAGCAGCCCAACCGGGGGCCTTTACGAACAGTACTTC.

The chain carries TRBV20-1 and TRBJ2-1; tentatively, D is TRBD1 or TRBD2 (5 bases each). The V end lost 1 base, the J end lost 15 bases, and 13 bases lay between the germline ends. The germline gives CDR1 DFQATT, CDR2 SNEGSKA (reference sequence). CDR3 length: 11 amino acids. CDR3 DNA: TGCAGTGCTAGAGCCGGGGCTAGGACGTTCTTC. Its translation is CSARAGARTFF.

This sequence joins TRBV28 and TRBJ2-7; 8 nucleotides match TRBD1. V was pared by 4 bases and J by 3 bases, with 17 bases of the junction left unmatched. This CDR3 spans 18 amino acids. CDR1 is MDHEN and CDR2 is SYDVKM in the germline V gene. For the CDR3, the DNA is TGTGCCAGCAGTTCCCCAACTCGACAGGGGTCGGACATCTACGAGCAGTACTTC. Translation: CASSSPTRQGSDIYEQYF.

CDR3 residues: CASSFRLAGRSYEQYF. CDR3 nucleotides: TGTGCCAGCAGCTTCCGACTAGCGGGACGATCCTACGAGCAGTACTTC. V gene TRBV5-8 combines with J gene TRBJ2-7, with 11 bases identical to TRBD2. The CDR3 consists of 16 residues. J gave up 1 base and V 2 bases, and 5 bases lay outside the gene matches. Germline V lookup: CDR1 SGHTS, CDR2 YDEGEE.

This clone showed up many times. The chain couples TRBV6-1 to TRBJ1-2; D remains ambiguous. The CDR3 runs 15 residues. Per germline, CDR1 MNHNS and CDR2 SASEGT. The V end lost 6 bases, the J end lost 2 bases, and 16 bases lay between the germline ends. CDR3 residues: CASRDRRQWNYGYTF. The CDR3 DNA follows: TGTGCCAGCAGGGACCGCAGGCAGTGGAACTATGGCTACACCTTC.

In nucleotides, the CDR3 is TGTGCCAGCATTAAGGCCATGAGCACAGATACGCAGTATTTT. Protein product: CASIKAMSTDTQYF. The J gene is TRBJ2-3, the V gene TRBV2, with unresolved D. Trimming pared 7 bases from V and 0 bases from J, leaving 11 bases between. This CDR3 region has 14 residues. CDR1 is SNHLY, CDR2 FYNNEI, per germline.

The V and J genes are TRBV28 and TRBJ1-5; D might be TRBD1 (6 bases). This CDR3 is 15 amino acids long. V shed 2 bases and J shed 7 bases, with 15 bases lying between them. Germline CDR1 reads MDHEN; CDR2 reads SYDVKM. The CDR3 loop is CASSLSLGGRQPQHF. The CDR3 DNA reads as TGTGCCAGCAGTTTAAGTCTGGGGGGGCGGCAGCCCCAGCATTTT. Variable domain in full (rest from reference TRBV28 and TRBJ1-5): DVKVTQSSRYLVKRTGEKVFLECVQDMDHENMFWYRQDPGLGLRLIYFSYDVKMKEKGDIPEGYSVSREKKERFSLILESASTNQTSMYLCASSLSLGGRQPQHFGDGTRLSIL.